The entry below describes one T cell receptor (beta chain). Its antigen is unidentified. These data come from a study of graft-versus-host responses after intestinal transplantation. Germline values: CDR1 LGHNA, CDR2 YNFKEQ. The CDR3 sequence is 15 residues long. The V gene end was trimmed by 3 bases and the J gene end by 6 bases; junction bases not matched to a gene: 4. Data came from immunoSEQ multiplex PCR; TCRdb stores just in-frame clones and leaves some out. The profile shows just under 90,000 clones, roughly four fifths of them singletons. The source is a human donor who received an intestinal transplant. This chain connects TRBV4-2 to TRBJ2-1; 11 bases are shared with TRBD2. Material: unstimulated CD8+ T cells sorted from spleen or lymph node cells, obtained before intestinal transplant. CDR3 in DNA: TGTGCCAGCAGCCACTTAGCGGGAGGGGTCAATGAGCAGTTCTTC. Its translation: CASSHLAGGVNEQFF.